The clone carrying this TCR beta chain was observed a single time. CDR1 and CDR2 (germline): SGHAT, FQNNGV. V lost 1 base and J 2 bases, leaving 13 bases between the germline ends. This CDR3 contains 16 residues. This entry belongs to a study of blood T cell repertoires in COVID-19. Overall study context: T cells, B-cell-depleted T cells, or PBMCs supplied cDNA or gDNA.

The data were produced by immunoSEQ multiplex PCR, yet TCRdb's version contains in-frame clones alone and is incomplete. The sample lists approximately 230,000 clones; 70% to 85% were seen once. V and J are TRBV11-2 and TRBJ2-3, with D possibly being TRBD1 (6 bases). The specimen sequenced was peripheral blood. The sequence was collected from a woman aged 35 to 49 with active or convalescent COVID-19. CDR3 coding DNA: TGTGCCAGCAGCTTAGGCCACAGGGATCTCACAGATACGCAGTATTTT. Translation: CASSLGHRDLTDTQYF.